The next 32 T cell receptor beta chains were all read from a single sample in a study of prognosis after radiotherapy for stage I lung cancer. Amplicons of TCR beta CDR3 were generated from genomic DNA by two-round multiplex PCR. Used in first-round PCR were primers specific to each TRBV and TRBJ gene. Each CDR3 protein gets one entry after TCRdb re-called the multiplex PCR reads with MiXCR. The sample records 30,000 or so distinct CDR3 sequences, around 32% being singletons. The specimen comprised PBMCs, sampled before or after stereotactic body radiation therapy (not recorded which). The receptor source for this set is a donor at least 50 years old with non-small cell lung cancer.

Ten or more counts support this clonotype. The gene calls are TRBV6-1 and TRBJ2-1; 13 positions match TRBD2. The V gene's germline CDR1 is MNHNS and CDR2 SASEGT. V lost 6 bases to trimming and J lost 8 bases; unmatched junction nucleotides: 1. CDR3 length: 13 residues. The CDR3 here is CASRTSGGHEQFF. The CDR3 region has the DNA TGTGCCAGCAGGACTAGCGGGGGGCATGAGCAGTTCTTC.

In its sample, this clonotype is medium-sized. This chain connects TRBV7-2 to TRBJ1-2, with D tentatively TRBD1 (6 bases). Germline V gene sequence: CDR1 SGHTA, CDR2 FQGNSA. The CDR3 consists of 13 residues. Trimming removed 3 bases at V and 4 bases at J, with 9 bases between. The CDR3, as DNA: TGTGCCAGCAGCTTGGACAGCATCTATGGCTACACCTTC. Its protein is CASSLDSIYGYTF.

Sample share makes this clonotype medium-sized. The rearrangement uses TRBV12-3 or TRBV12-4 and TRBJ2-3, with 7 positions matching TRBD1. CDR3 length: 15 residues. The V gene end was trimmed by 6 bases and the J gene end by 2 bases; junction bases not matched to a gene: 8. The CDR3 sequence: CASSLQGPDTDTQYF. The CDR3 DNA sequence: TGTGCCAGCAGCCTACAGGGGCCAGACACAGATACGCAGTATTTT.

At least ten counts were recorded for this clonotype. V usage is TRBV5-6 and J usage is TRBJ2-1; TRBD2 agrees at 14 bases. The ends lost 4 bases at V and 4 bases at J; junction bases unmatched: 4. The germline V gene has CDR1 SGHDT and CDR2 YYEEEE. The CDR3 covers 16 residues. The CDR3 spells CASSGLAGGKYNEQFF. The DNA of the CDR3 is TGTGCCAGCAGCGGACTAGCGGGAGGCAAATACAATGAGCAGTTCTTC.

Regarding this clonotype: This likely stems from a read error, as it lies one base from a far larger clone. The chain links TRBV6-4 to TRBJ1-5; the match to TRBD1 covers 7 bases. The germline gives CDR1 MRHNA, CDR2 SNTAGT. The CDR3 consists of 15 residues. The CDR3 region is CASSEAGQQNQTQHF. As DNA, the CDR3 is TGTGCCAGCAGTGAAGCGGGACAGCAAAATCAGACCCAGCATTTT.

This clonotype occurred many times. The rearrangement joins TRBV3-1 to TRBJ2-2, with 7 bases fitting TRBD1. V lost 0 bases and J lost 7; bases outside the gene matches: 11. This CDR3 comprises 17 residues. The germline gives CDR1 LGHDT, CDR2 YNNKEL (reference sequence). The CDR3 DNA follows: TGTGCCAGCAGCCAAGAAGCCGACAGGGCAGTTGGCGGGGAGCTGTTTTTT. Its translation is CASSQEADRAVGGELFF.

This clonotype was recorded at least ten times. This chain connects TRBV2 to TRBJ2-5; D may be TRBD2 (7 bases). This CDR3 has 14 amino acids. CDR1 and CDR2 from the germline V gene are SNHLY and FYNNEI. Trimming pared 7 bases from V and 5 bases from J, leaving 17 bases between. CDR3 region: CASTQGGGRETQYF. In DNA form, the CDR3 reads TGTGCCAGCACCCAAGGGGGGGGAAGGGAGACCCAGTACTTC.

This clonotype has more than one count but fewer than ten. This chain joins TRBV5-4 and TRBJ2-1; D ambiguous. CDR3 length equals 16 residues. V lost 0 bases and J lost 6, with 16 bases in between. Germline loops: CDR1 SGHNT, CDR2 YYREEE (reference sequence). CDR3 residues: CASSLGWRRSINEQFF. DNA for the CDR3: TGTGCCAGCAGCTTGGGTTGGCGGAGAAGTATCAATGAGCAGTTCTTC.

In its sample, this clonotype was seen many times. J is TRBJ1-2 and V is TRBV20-1, with TRBD1 as a possible D gene (6 bases). Trimming took off 3 bases at V and 0 bases at J, with 11 bases between the two ends. The CDR3 covers 14 residues. Germline-derived CDR1 and CDR2 are DFQATT and SNEGSKA (reference sequence). DNA for the CDR3: TGCAGTGCTAGGGCGGGACATCCTAACTATGGCTACACCTTC. As protein: CSARAGHPNYGYTF.

This clonotype was seen a single time. A much more abundant neighbour one base away suggests this may be a read error. CDR3 in amino acids: CASSWVGQNTEAFF. CDR3 coding DNA: TGTGCCAGCAGTTGGGTAGGTCAGAACACTGAAGCTTTCTTT. The V gene is TRBV6-5, the J gene TRBJ1-1; D remains unclear. V was clipped by 4 bases and J by 1 base, with 10 bases between them. The CDR3 sequence is 14 residues long. Germline-derived CDR1 and CDR2 are MNHEY and SVGAGI.

This clonotype showed up many times. The V gene is TRBV5-6, the J gene TRBJ2-7; TRBD1 matches 9 bases. Losses at the gene ends were 3 bases for V and 3 bases for J; bases not matched to a gene: 7. CDR3 length: 15 residues. From germline, CDR1 is SGHDT and CDR2 YYEEEE. This CDR3 is CASSSKDRGGYEQYF. DNA of the CDR3: TGTGCCAGCAGCTCTAAGGACAGGGGAGGCTACGAGCAGTACTTC.

The chain employs TRBV6-2 or TRBV6-3 and TRBJ1-1; TRBD1 is a possible D gene (5 bases). The V end was cut by 6 bases, the J end by 0 bases, with 14 bases between. CDR3 size: 15 residues. Per the germline V gene, CDR1 is MNHEY and CDR2 is SVGEGT. The CDR3 coding sequence is TGTGCCAGCAGGGAGAAGGGGCGATTGAACACTGAAGCTTTCTTT. It yields the protein CASREKGRLNTEAFF.

This clonotype was seen repeatedly, ten times or more. The J gene is TRBJ1-2, the V gene TRBV28; no firm D call. The CDR3 covers 14 residues. Germline CDR1 MDHEN, CDR2 SYDVKM. Trimming cost V 10 bases and J 4 bases, with 19 bases left between them. The CDR3 nucleotides are TGTGCCACTCCAAGGAGGTCCTCGCGCTATGGCTACACCTTC. The encoded protein is CATPRRSSRYGYTF.

This clonotype was recorded at least ten times. The chain recombines TRBV6-1 with TRBJ1-2; D gene uncertain. V lost 7 bases to trimming and J lost 2 bases, with 5 bases between them. CDR1 is MNHNS, CDR2 SASEGT, per germline. The CDR3 is 11 residues long. The DNA for the CDR3 is TGTGCCAGCACCAAAAACTATGGCTACACCTTC. Translation gives CASTKNYGYTF.

To note about this clonotype: One base away lies a much larger clone, so this may be a sequencing read error. The chain couples TRBV20-1 to TRBJ2-4; D not resolved. The CDR3 sequence is 12 residues long. Germline values: CDR1 DFQATT, CDR2 SNEGSKA (reference sequence). Trimming took 6 bases from V and 11 from J, leaving 17 bases between them. The CDR3 sequence: CSAEPPDGVQYF. Written as DNA, the CDR3 is TGCAGTGCGGAGCCCCCTGATGGTGTTCAGTACTTC.

A word on this clonotype: A far more abundant clone sits one base away, making this likely a read error. This chain uses TRBV6-4 with TRBJ2-7, with D perhaps matching TRBD2 (7 bases). CDR3 size: 17 residues. CDR1 and CDR2 (germline): MRHNA, SNTAGT. CDR3 DNA: TGTGCCATCAGTGAAGTAGGCGGGGGCGCCATCTCCTACGAGCAGTACTTC. Its protein product is CAISEVGGGAISYEQYF.

This clonotype was observed a single time. The V and J genes are TRBV27 and TRBJ2-6; 10 nucleotides align to TRBD1. CDR3 length: 16 amino acids. CDR1 is MNHEY and CDR2 is SMNVEV in the germline V gene (reference sequence). Germline trimming cut 6 bases from V and 8 bases from J; bases unmatched to any gene: 10. The CDR3 DNA follows: TGTGCCAGCAGGACACTCGGGACAGGGGCGTCCAACGTCCTGACTTTC. This gives the protein CASRTLGTGASNVLTF.

The rearrangement uses TRBV2 and TRBJ2-1; D remains ambiguous. The V and J ends lost 8 bases and 5 bases respectively, with 16 bases between them. CDR1 and CDR2 from the germline V gene are SNHLY and FYNNEI. The CDR3 consists of 14 residues. The CDR3 protein is CASPPVGRNNEQFF. The DNA for the CDR3 is TGTGCCAGCCCGCCCGTTGGGCGGAACAATGAGCAGTTCTTC.

Comment on this clonotype: Given a much more abundant clone one base away, this may be a read error. This rearrangement joins TRBV19 to TRBJ2-5; 9 positions match TRBD2. Per germline, CDR1 LNHDA and CDR2 SQIVND (reference sequence). V lost 1 base and J lost 5; bases outside the gene matches: 8. The CDR3 has 16 amino acids. In nucleotides, the CDR3 is TGTGCCAGTAGTATAGTAGGGACTAGCTGGTTGGAGACCCAGTACTTC. It specifies CASSIVGTSWLETQYF.

The chain combines TRBV12-3 or TRBV12-4 with TRBJ2-2; TRBD1 aligns across 8 bases. This CDR3 spans 15 amino acids. Trimming cost V 7 bases and J 5 bases; bases outside gene matches: 9. The CDR3 region is CASIPTGGNTGELFF. The CDR3 nucleotides are TGTGCCAGCATTCCTACAGGGGGGAATACCGGGGAGCTGTTTTTT.

This clonotype occurred a few times. This sequence may be a read error, since a much larger clone differs from it by one base. The V gene is TRBV7-9, the J gene TRBJ1-1, with D possibly matching TRBD1 (6 bases). Germline lookup yields CDR1 SEHNR and CDR2 FQNEAQ (reference sequence). The length of the CDR3 is 14 residues. Trimming took 8 bases from V and 3 from J, leaving 16 bases between them. CDR3 in DNA: TGTGCCAGCCTTATAATCGGGGGGCACACTGAAGCTTTCTTT. Encoded protein: CASLIIGGHTEAFF. The whole variable domain, remainder taken from reference TRBV7-9 and TRBJ1-1, is DTGVSQNPRHKITKRGQNVTFRCDPISEHNRLYWYRQTLGQGPEFLTYFQNEAQLEKSRLLSDRFSAERPKGSFSTLEIQRTEQGDSAMYLCASLIIGGHTEAFFGQGTRLTVV.

This clonotype was observed at least ten times. The gene calls are TRBV6-1 and TRBJ2-5; D possibly uses TRBD1 or TRBD2 (5 bases each). The CDR3 runs 18 residues. V dropped 2 bases and J dropped 0 bases, with 19 bases sitting between them. CDR1 and CDR2 from the germline V gene are MNHNS and SASEGT. CDR3 coding DNA: TGTGCCAGCAGTGAATCTAGGAATGGGGGACCCAACCAAGAGACCCAGTACTTC. Amino acid sequence: CASSESRNGGPNQETQYF.

Remarks on this clonotype: A much larger clone differs from this one at a single base, so this may be a read error. V usage is TRBV7-9 and J usage is TRBJ2-5, with D unresolved. CDR3 length: 12 amino acids. CDR1 and CDR2 (germline): SEHNR, FQNEAQ (reference sequence). V lost 4 bases and J lost 5, with 8 bases in between. CDR3 region: CASSSQSETQYF. The CDR3 nucleotides read TGTGCCAGCAGCTCCCAATCTGAGACCCAGTACTTC.

This clonotype occurred many times. The chain links TRBV9 to TRBJ2-1; 8 bases align to TRBD2. V lost 0 bases to trimming and J lost 2 bases; unmatched junction nucleotides: 7. Germline CDR1 SGDLS, CDR2 YYNGEE. CDR3 size: 17 residues. The DNA for the CDR3 is TGTGCCAGCAGCGTAGGATCCACTAGCGGACCCTACAATGAGCAGTTCTTC. Its translation: CASSVGSTSGPYNEQFF.

This clonotype ranks as medium-sized (0.01 to 0.1%). The CDR3 protein is CASSRDRVRHEQFF. CDR3 nucleotides: TGCGCCAGCAGCCGGGACAGGGTTCGCCATGAGCAGTTCTTC. The gene calls are TRBV5-1 and TRBJ2-1; TRBD1 aligns across 9 bases. Germline V lookup: CDR1 SGHRS, CDR2 YFSETQ. CDR3 length equals 14 residues. J was trimmed by 8 bases and V by 4 bases; bases with no gene match: 7.

This clonotype was seen ten or more times. The chain carries TRBV12-3 or TRBV12-4 and TRBJ1-6, with 7 bases that match TRBD1. This CDR3 region has 15 residues. The V and J ends lost 6 bases and 0 bases, in that order; junction bases with no gene match: 2. The CDR3 coding sequence is TGTGCCAGCAGGACAGGGAGCTCCTATAATTCACCCCTCCACTTT. This translates into CASRTGSSYNSPLHF.

Comment on this clonotype: Only one base separates this from a far larger clonotype, so it likely reflects a read error. The chain is built from TRBV6-4 and TRBJ1-5; the D is unclear. CDR3 size: 18 residues. Germline V gene sequence: CDR1 MRHNA, CDR2 SNTAGT. With 5 bases removed from V and 1 base from J, the gap between germline ends came to 21 bases. The CDR3 here is CASSFLSPGSRSNQPQHF. CDR3 bases: TGTGCCAGCAGTTTCCTCTCTCCGGGCAGCAGGAGCAATCAGCCCCAGCATTTT.

In the case of this clonotype: Germline and junction disagree at one end, which may indicate a read error. This rearrangement joins TRBV12-3 or TRBV12-4 to TRBJ2-1; D gene ambiguous. The CDR3 consists of 12 residues. The chain's CDR3 is CDSIIQFNEQFF. CDR3 nucleotide sequence: TGTGACAGCATTATTCAATTCAATGAGCAGTTCTTC.

Turning to this clonotype: A read error is likely here: a far larger clone is one base away. The gene calls are TRBV9 and TRBJ2-1; TRBD2 matches at 13 bases. V shed 4 bases, J shed 5 bases, and the junction held 6 bases outside the gene matches. Germline loops: CDR1 SGDLS, CDR2 YYNGEE. This CDR3 spans 16 amino acids. The CDR3 protein is CASSKGTSGNHNEQFF. CDR3 in DNA: TGTGCCAGCAGCAAGGGGACTAGCGGGAACCACAATGAGCAGTTCTTC.

This clonotype was observed many times. The rearrangement uses TRBV13 and TRBJ1-1, with 9 bases fitting TRBD1. Germline CDR1 is PRHDT and CDR2 is FYEKMQ (reference sequence). With 4 bases clipped from V and 1 base from J, the junction kept 7 bases outside the gene matches. CDR3 length: 16 residues. The CDR3 region has the DNA TGTGCCAGCAGCTCCGGACAGGGGAGGTGGAACACTGAAGCTTTCTTT. It codes for CASSSGQGRWNTEAFF.

This clonotype came up many times. The chain has TRBV9 and TRBJ1-1, with TRBD1 matching over 7 bases. CDR3 size: 15 residues. The ends lost 3 bases at V and 4 bases at J; junction bases unmatched: 9. Germline V gene lookup returns CDR1 SGDLS and CDR2 YYNGEE. The CDR3 coding sequence is TGTGCCAGCAGCGGATCGACAGGGATTACCACTGAAGCTTTCTTT. It specifies CASSGSTGITTEAFF.

This clonotype was detected ten times or more. V gene TRBV6-1 combines with J gene TRBJ1-3; tentatively, D is TRBD1 (5 bases). Trimming took off 6 bases at V and 0 bases at J, with 9 bases between the two ends. Germline assignment: CDR1 MNHNS and CDR2 SASEGT. The CDR3 sequence is 14 residues long. The CDR3 is CASRTTGSGNTIYF. CDR3 coding DNA: TGTGCCAGCAGGACCACAGGCTCTGGAAACACCATATATTTT.